These T cell receptor beta chains were read from a single sample in a study of cytomegalovirus exposure and HLA in healthy donors. Generated by immunoSEQ multiplex PCR, the TCRdb table keeps only in-frame clones and is missing some. The sample includes about 160,000 clones, around 84% of them seen just once. The sample consisted of PBMCs. Receptors were obtained from a man between 18 and 29 years old in good health and CMV-seronegative. Both conserved end residues are part of each CDR3. The D gene is left open where the match is weak. Clone size appears in some rows only: once, few, many, or a class for an expanded clone.

size | J | V | D | CDR3 | DNA
few | TRBJ1-5 | TRBV7-9 | NA | CASSPSGSSNQPQHF | TGTGCCAGCAGCCCCTCCGGGTCCAGCAATCAGCCCCAGCATTTT
NA | TRBJ2-1 | TRBV19 | TRBD2 | CASSILAGGMGGINEQFF | TGTGCCAGTAGTATACTAGCGGGAGGCATGGGAGGCATCAATGAGCAGTTCTTC
NA | TRBJ2-7 | TRBV27 | NA | CASSLSQQTLVYEQYF | TGTGCCAGCAGTTTATCGCAACAGACGTTAGTCTACGAGCAGTACTTC
NA | TRBJ2-1 | TRBV9 | NA | CASSPFAGGPNEQFF | TGTGCCAGCAGCCCCTTTGCGGGTGGGCCCAATGAGCAGTTCTTC
once | TRBJ1-4 | TRBV7-9 | NA | CTSSSQGGEKLFF | TGTACCAGCAGCTCTCAGGGAGGTGAAAAACTGTTTTTT
NA | TRBJ2-7 | TRBV2 | TRBD1 | CASIDRGSYEQYF | TGTGCCAGCATTGACAGGGGCTCCTACGAGCAGTACTTC
NA | TRBJ1-1 | TRBV28 | TRBD1 | CASTDRLNTEAFF | TGTGCCAGCACGGACAGGTTGAACACTGAAGCTTTCTTT
NA | TRBJ1-5 | TRBV5-6 | NA | CASSLFGRSSNQPQHF | TGTGCCAGCAGCTTGTTCGGCAGGTCTTCCAATCAGCCCCAGCATTTT
NA | TRBJ2-7 | TRBV27 | NA | CATSAGPGPYEQYF | TGTGCCACCTCCGCGGGCCCGGGCCCCTACGAGCAGTACTTC
NA | TRBJ1-4 | TRBV27 | TRBD1 | CASSSLRGAQREKLFF | TGTGCCAGCAGTTCCCTCAGGGGGGCGCAGAGGGAAAAACTGTTTTTT
NA | TRBJ2-7 | TRBV7-9 | TRBD2 | CASSLRGSGDAYEQYF | TGTGCCAGCAGCTTACGGGGTAGCGGGGACGCCTACGAGCAGTACTTC
NA | TRBJ2-2 | TRBV28 | TRBD2 | CASREREGAGELFF | TGTGCCAGCAGGGAGCGGGAGGGTGCCGGGGAGCTGTTTTTT
NA | TRBJ2-7 | TRBV19 | TRBD2 | CASSIRGTSVYEQYF | TGTGCCAGTAGTATAAGGGGGACTAGCGTCTACGAGCAGTACTTC
NA | TRBJ2-2 | TRBV27 | TRBD1 | CASSLGTGFATGELFF | TGTGCCAGCAGTTTAGGGACAGGCTTTGCCACCGGGGAGCTGTTTTTT
NA | TRBJ2-7 | TRBV11-2 | TRBD1 | CASSLFGGQGYEQYF | TGTGCCAGCAGCTTATTTGGGGGACAGGGTTACGAGCAGTACTTC
NA | TRBJ2-3 | TRBV6-6 | NA | CASSIQVDTQYF | TGTGCCAGCAGTATACAAGTAGATACGCAGTATTTT
NA | TRBJ2-7 | TRBV4-3 | NA | CASSQDPVQIYEQYF | TGCGCCAGCAGCCAAGATCCAGTGCAGATCTACGAGCAGTACTTC
NA | TRBJ1-1 | TRBV12-2 | NA | CASRSPPGQGTEAFF | TGTGCAAGTCGCTCACCCCCCGGACAGGGCACTGAAGCTTTCTTT
NA | TRBJ2-7 | TRBV5-5 | NA | CASSRGGLSYEQYF | TGTGCCAGCAGCCGAGGGGGTTTGTCCTACGAGCAGTACTTC
NA | TRBJ2-1 | TRBV7-8 | NA | CASSPRESSYNEQFF | TGTGCCAGCAGCCCGCGAGAAAGCTCCTACAATGAGCAGTTCTTC
NA | TRBJ2-3 | TRBV7-9 | NA | CATISKGPITDTQYF | TGTGCCACAATAAGTAAGGGGCCGATCACAGATACGCAGTATTTT
NA | TRBJ2-3 | TRBV27 | TRBD2 | CASSLSPSGGYGDTQYF | TGTGCCAGCAGTTTAAGTCCTAGCGGGGGGTACGGAGATACGCAGTATTTT
NA | TRBJ1-1 | TRBV5-8 | NA | CASSFPLYIGRGGNTEAFF | TGTGCCAGCAGCTTCCCCCTCTACATCGGAAGGGGCGGGAACACTGAAGCTTTCTTT
NA | TRBJ1-5 | TRBV21-1 | NA | CASSKNWREQANQPQHF | TGTGCCAGCAGCAAAAATTGGCGAGAACAGGCCAATCAGCCCCAGCATTTT
NA | TRBJ2-3 | TRBV7-8 | NA | CASSPGDISTDTQYF | TGTGCCAGCAGCCCCGGTGACATTAGCACAGATACGCAGTATTTT
NA | TRBJ1-2 | TRBV18 | TRBD1 | CASSLLPGQGTLVYGYTF | TGTGCCAGCTCACTACTTCCGGGACAGGGCACGCTAGTCTATGGCTACACCTTC
NA | TRBJ1-2 | TRBV18 | NA | CASSPRGGVDYGYTF | TGTGCCAGCTCACCCCGGGGAGGGGTCGACTATGGCTACACCTTC
few | TRBJ2-7 | TRBV2 | TRBD1 | CASSGDRESSYEQYF | TGTGCCAGCAGTGGGGACAGGGAATCGTCCTACGAGCAGTACTTC
NA | TRBJ2-6 | TRBV7-2 | NA | CASSARGFGANVLTF | TGTGCCAGCAGCGCCAGGGGTTTTGGGGCCAACGTCCTGACTTTC
NA | TRBJ1-1 | TRBV6-5 | NA | CASTTSGRRNTEAFF | TGTGCCAGCACGACCAGTGGGAGACGGAACACTGAAGCTTTCTTT
NA | TRBJ1-1 | TRBV5-4 | NA | CASSFELNTEAFF | TGTGCCAGCAGCTTCGAGCTAAACACTGAAGCTTTCTTT
NA | TRBJ2-3 | TRBV14 | TRBD2 | CASSQDQGGRALDTQYF | TGTGCCAGCAGCCAAGATCAGGGCGGGAGGGCCCTAGATACGCAGTATTTT
NA | TRBJ2-3 | TRBV4-1 | TRBD2 | CASSQDGLAATDTQYF | TGCGCCAGCAGCCAAGATGGCCTAGCGGCGACAGATACGCAGTATTTT
few | TRBJ2-5 | TRBV2 | NA | CASSDERRETQYF | TGTGCCAGCAGTGACGAGAGGCGGGAGACCCAGTACTTC
NA | TRBJ1-4 | TRBV7-6 | TRBD1 | CASSLGGGGGEKLFF | TGTGCCAGCAGCTTAGGAGGAGGGGGCGGCGAAAAACTGTTTTTT